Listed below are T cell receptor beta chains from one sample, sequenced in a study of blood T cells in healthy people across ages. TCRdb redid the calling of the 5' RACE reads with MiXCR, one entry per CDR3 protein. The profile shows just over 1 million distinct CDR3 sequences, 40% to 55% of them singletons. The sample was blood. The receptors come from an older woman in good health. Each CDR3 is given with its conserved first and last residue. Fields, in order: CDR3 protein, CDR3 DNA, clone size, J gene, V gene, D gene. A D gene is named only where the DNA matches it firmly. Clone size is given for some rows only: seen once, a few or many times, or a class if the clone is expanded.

CASSFLGAWGYTF,TGTGCCAGCAGTTTTCTGGGGGCGTGGGGCTACACCTTC,-,TRBJ1-2,TRBV27,-
CASSLIGTRDEQFF,TGTGCCAGCAGTTTAATTGGGACTAGGGATGAGCAGTTCTTC,once,TRBJ2-1,TRBV27,TRBD2
CSVGLAGGGAEQYF,TGCAGCGTTGGTCTAGCGGGAGGGGGCGCCGAGCAGTACTTC,many,TRBJ2-7,TRBV29-1,TRBD2
CASSLASLGQGAASSYEQYF,TGCGCCAGCAGCTTGGCCTCTCTAGGACAGGGGGCGGCTTCGTCCTACGAGCAGTACTTC,-,TRBJ2-7,TRBV5-1,TRBD1
CASSLDRTGREQYF,TGTGCCAGCAGCTTAGACCGGACGGGCCGGGAGCAGTACTTC,-,TRBJ2-5,TRBV7-9,-
CASSPKLAGRTDTQYF,TGCGCCAGCAGCCCGAAACTAGCGGGCCGCACAGATACGCAGTATTTT,-,TRBJ2-3,TRBV5-1,TRBD2
CASSLFKLTGEVTHNEQYF,TGTGCCAGCAGTCTCTTCAAACTTACAGGGGAAGTGACCCACAATGAGCAGTACTTC,few,TRBJ2-5,TRBV27,TRBD1
CASSSWVNEQFF,TGTGCCAGCAGCTCATGGGTCAATGAGCAGTTCTTC,few,TRBJ2-1,TRBV7-2,-
CSGRVNEQFF,TGCAGTGGTCGTGTCAATGAGCAGTTCTTC,-,TRBJ2-1,TRBV20-1,-
CASSGDRSRTDTQYF,TGCGCCAGCAGCGGGGACAGGTCCCGCACAGATACGCAGTATTTT,-,TRBJ2-3,TRBV10-2,TRBD1
CASSVPGTGGSYEQYF,TGTGCCAGCAGTGTTCCCGGGACAGGTGGTTCCTACGAGCAGTACTTC,-,TRBJ2-7,TRBV2,TRBD1
CSAWGYWTSAQETQFF,TGCAGCGCCTGGGGTTATTGGACTAGCGCACAAGAGACCCAGTTCTTC,-,TRBJ2-1,TRBV29-1,TRBD2
CASSLDNREQYF,TGCGCCAGCAGCTTGGATAACCGCGAGCAGTACTTC,many,TRBJ2-7,TRBV5-1,-
CASSQTSHQTQYF,TGTGCCAGCAGCCAGACTAGTCATCAGACCCAGTACTTC,-,TRBJ2-5,TRBV7-2,-
CASSEIRGSVREFPDTQYF,TGTGCCAGCAGTGAAATTAGGGGATCGGTACGGGAGTTCCCAGATACGCAGTATTTT,-,TRBJ2-3,TRBV25-1,-
CSARAGGGGPYNEQFF,TGCAGTGCTAGAGCTGGGGGAGGGGGCCCCTACAATGAGCAGTTCTTC,-,TRBJ2-1,TRBV20-1,-